This T cell receptor (beta chain) was captured by sequencing in a study of blood T cells in healthy people across ages. The V gene's germline CDR1 is DFQATT and CDR2 SNEGSKA (reference sequence). The CDR3 extends over 13 amino acids. Trimming removed 4 bases at V and 2 bases at J, with 10 bases between. Study-wide results and caveats: While age rose, TCR beta diversity per million T cells dropped in a roughly linear way.

Combining a sample-barcoded 5' primer with a J-beta primer mix, a second PCR ran for 7 to 11 cycles. TCRdb reprocessed the 5' RACE reads via MiXCR and lists one record per CDR3 protein. The data contain 800,000 to 950,000 distinct CDR3 sequences, 25% to 35% of them singletons. A word on this clonotype: Its antigen is not identified.

The sample was also linked to a second study, of T cells of mothers and their children.

The specimen sequenced was blood. The chain joins TRBV20-1 to TRBJ2-3; D is uncertain. The TCR was taken from a woman aged 40 to 50 in good health. CDR3 nucleotide sequence: TGCAGTGCTACTAGACCCCTCACAGATACGCAGTATTTT. This encodes CSATRPLTDTQYF.